This entry is about one T cell receptor (beta chain). The data were taken from a study of cytomegalovirus exposure and HLA in healthy donors. After removal of 11 bases from V and 0 bases from J, the junction contained 4 bases not matched to a gene. The CDR3 spans 12 residues. Germline CDR1 MRHNA, CDR2 SNTAGT. Use of 60 Vbeta and 13 Jbeta primers characterized the PCR. The data were produced by immunoSEQ multiplex PCR, yet TCRdb's version contains in-frame clones alone and is incomplete. The sample consists of 130,000 to 150,000 clones, around 77% of them appearing once. The chain carries TRBV6-4 and TRBJ2-7; 7 bases map to TRBD2. The sequence was obtained from a man younger than 40 in good health and CMV-seronegative. The sample was PBMCs. CDR3 in DNA: TGTGCCTGCCGGGGGGACTCCTACGAGCAGTACTTC. This translates into CACRGDSYEQYF.